A selection of T cell receptor beta chains follows, all from one sample in a study of cytomegalovirus exposure and HLA in healthy donors. Libraries were prepared by immunoSEQ multiplex PCR; TCRdb keeps only in-frame clonotypes and omits some of them. The sample includes a few hundred thousand clones, about nine tenths seen only once; the top ten take just over 3%. The sample taken for sequencing was PBMCs. The receptors derive from a woman younger than 45 in good health and CMV-seronegative. CDR3s include the opening cysteine and the closing phenylalanine or tryptophan. D genes are given only for firm matches. Expanded clones are given a class, and other clones once, few, many or no size at all.

V: TRBV19; size: NA; D: TRBD2; J: TRBJ2-5; CDR3: CASTPGLAGVGETQYF; DNA: TGTGCCAGTACCCCGGGACTAGCGGGAGTGGGAGAGACCCAGTACTTC
V: TRBV19; size: NA; D: TRBD1; J: TRBJ2-7; CDR3: CASSGDREAGHGYEQYF; DNA: TGTGCCAGTAGTGGGGACAGGGAGGCGGGCCACGGCTACGAGCAGTACTTC
V: TRBV10-2; size: many; D: TRBD2; J: TRBJ2-2; CDR3: CASSEGLARTGELFF; DNA: TGCGCCAGCAGTGAGGGACTAGCTAGGACCGGGGAGCTGTTTTTT
V: TRBV5-4; size: NA; D: TRBD1; J: TRBJ1-2; CDR3: CASRRPGTANYGYTF; DNA: TGTGCCAGCAGACGTCCCGGGACAGCTAACTATGGCTACACCTTC
V: TRBV7-2; size: few; D: TRBD2; J: TRBJ2-7; CDR3: CASSFLAEGHEQYF; DNA: TGTGCCAGCAGCTTCCTAGCGGAGGGGCACGAGCAGTACTTC
V: TRBV6-6; size: NA; D: NA; J: TRBJ2-7; CDR3: CASSPRTAEQYF; DNA: TGTGCCAGCAGTCCGAGGACAGCTGAGCAGTACTTC
V: TRBV25-1; size: NA; D: NA; J: TRBJ2-3; CDR3: CASSDLGANLETDTQYF; DNA: TGTGCCAGCAGTGACCTCGGGGCCAACCTTGAAACAGATACGCAGTATTTT
V: TRBV7-2; size: NA; D: TRBD2; J: TRBJ2-7; CDR3: CASSQGLAGVPEQYF; DNA: TGTGCCAGCAGCCAGGGACTAGCGGGAGTTCCCGAGCAGTACTTC
V: TRBV7-9; size: NA; D: TRBD2; J: TRBJ2-1; CDR3: CASSRSGAGYNEQFF; DNA: TGTGCCAGCAGCCGTAGCGGGGCGGGCTACAATGAGCAGTTCTTC
V: TRBV2; size: NA; D: NA; J: TRBJ2-7; CDR3: CASTGQLLSYEQYF; DNA: TGTGCCAGCACGGGGCAACTCCTCTCCTACGAGCAGTACTTC
V: TRBV4-1; size: few; D: NA; J: TRBJ2-7; CDR3: CASSQEVGPRARIF; DNA: TGCGCCAGCAGTCAAGAAGTGGGACCCAGGGCGAGAATCTTC
V: TRBV18; size: NA; D: NA; J: TRBJ2-2; CDR3: CASHSFDGELFF; DNA: TGTGCCAGCCATTCCTTTGACGGGGAGCTGTTTTTT
V: TRBV18; size: NA; D: TRBD1; J: TRBJ2-7; CDR3: CASSLRDRDEQYF; DNA: TGTGCCAGCTCACTTCGGGACAGGGACGAGCAGTACTTC
V: TRBV13; size: NA; D: NA; J: TRBJ2-7; CDR3: CASSLNRAKEQYF; DNA: TGTGCCAGCAGCTTAAACAGGGCAAAGGAGCAGTACTTC
V: TRBV19; size: NA; D: TRBD1; J: TRBJ2-2; CDR3: CASSVTGGARAGELFF; DNA: TGTGCCAGTAGTGTCACAGGGGGCGCTAGGGCCGGGGAGCTGTTTTTT
V: TRBV4-2; size: once; D: NA; J: TRBJ2-4; CDR3: CASSQDSLMDIQYF; DNA: TGTGCCAGCAGCCAAGATAGCTTAATGGACATTCAGTACTTC
V: TRBV10-3; size: NA; D: TRBD1; J: TRBJ2-2; CDR3: CAIRKTGTDGELFF; DNA: TGTGCCATCAGGAAGACAGGGACGGACGGGGAGCTGTTTTTT
V: TRBV11-2; size: NA; D: TRBD2; J: TRBJ2-1; CDR3: CASSLGPSGRGNEQFF; DNA: TGTGCCAGCAGCTTAGGCCCTAGCGGGAGAGGCAATGAGCAGTTCTTC
V: TRBV6-5; size: NA; D: NA; J: TRBJ2-1; CDR3: CASSYSMGRTYNEQFF; DNA: TGTGCCAGCAGTTACTCGATGGGGAGAACCTACAATGAGCAGTTCTTC
V: TRBV28; size: few; D: TRBD2; J: TRBJ2-3; CDR3: CASSRTSGRIDTQYF; DNA: TGTGCCAGCAGCCGCACTAGCGGGAGGATAGATACGCAGTATTTT
V: TRBV7-2; size: NA; D: NA; J: TRBJ2-3; CDR3: CASQQGYSTDTQYF; DNA: TGTGCCAGTCAACAGGGTTATAGCACAGATACGCAGTATTTT
V: TRBV7-9; size: NA; D: NA; J: TRBJ1-2; CDR3: CASSLVRDGYTF; DNA: TGTGCCAGCAGCTTAGTTAGGGACGGCTACACCTTC
V: TRBV11-2; size: NA; D: NA; J: TRBJ2-3; CDR3: CASSLGTYPTDTQYF; DNA: TGTGCCAGCAGCCTAGGAACTTACCCCACAGATACGCAGTATTTT
V: TRBV27; size: NA; D: NA; J: TRBJ1-1; CDR3: CASSKMTGVYTEAFF; DNA: TGTGCCAGCAGTAAGATGACAGGTGTCTACACTGAAGCTTTCTTT
V: TRBV20-1; size: NA; D: NA; J: TRBJ2-3; CDR3: CSATNTDTQYF; DNA: TGCAGTGCTACAAATACAGATACGCAGTATTTT
V: TRBV29-1; size: NA; D: TRBD2; J: TRBJ2-5; CDR3: CSVGLPLAGGGVRETQYF; DNA: TGCAGCGTTGGGCTGCCTCTAGCGGGAGGGGGAGTGAGGGAGACCCAGTACTTC
V: TRBV4-1; size: NA; D: TRBD1; J: TRBJ2-3; CDR3: CASSRGTGQADTQYF; DNA: TGCGCCAGCAGCCGGGGGACAGGGCAGGCGGATACGCAGTATTTT
V: TRBV14; size: NA; D: NA; J: TRBJ2-1; CDR3: CASSQGILPYNEQFF; DNA: TGTGCCAGCAGCCAAGGTATCCTGCCCTACAATGAGCAGTTCTTC
V: TRBV19; size: few; D: NA; J: TRBJ1-5; CDR3: CASSIRGGIRQPQHF; DNA: TGTGCCAGTAGTATAAGGGGGGGTATTAGACAGCCCCAGCATTTT
V: TRBV28; size: NA; D: TRBD1; J: TRBJ1-5; CDR3: CASSFPDRGSSNQPQHF; DNA: TGTGCCAGCAGTTTTCCGGACAGGGGATCTAGCAATCAGCCCCAGCATTTT
V: TRBV9; size: NA; D: NA; J: TRBJ2-1; CDR3: CASSVDFNEQFF; DNA: TGTGCCAGCAGCGTAGACTTCAATGAGCAGTTCTTC
V: TRBV6-1; size: NA; D: NA; J: TRBJ2-2; CDR3: CASSGVRELFF; DNA: TGTGCCAGCAGTGGGGTCCGGGAGCTGTTTTTT
V: TRBV19; size: NA; D: TRBD1; J: TRBJ2-3; CDR3: CASGQGMFGDTQYF; DNA: TGTGCCAGCGGACAGGGGATGTTTGGGGATACGCAGTATTTT
V: TRBV27; size: few; D: NA; J: TRBJ2-7; CDR3: CASANLQGILYEQYF; DNA: TGTGCCAGTGCCAACCTTCAGGGAATCCTCTACGAGCAGTACTTC
V: TRBV9; size: NA; D: NA; J: TRBJ2-2; CDR3: CASSVEPGTGELFF; DNA: TGTGCCAGCAGCGTAGAACCAGGCACCGGGGAGCTGTTTTTT
V: TRBV7-3; size: NA; D: TRBD2; J: TRBJ2-7; CDR3: CASRSSGDSYEQYF; DNA: TGTGCCAGTAGGTCTAGCGGAGATTCCTACGAGCAGTACTTC
V: TRBV4-1; size: NA; D: NA; J: TRBJ2-7; CDR3: CASSQVGGVVYEQYF; DNA: TGCGCCAGCAGCCAAGTAGGAGGTGTAGTCTACGAGCAGTACTTC
V: TRBV27; size: NA; D: TRBD2; J: TRBJ2-2; CDR3: CASSWGLAGLAELFF; DNA: TGTGCCAGCAGTTGGGGACTAGCGGGACTCGCGGAGCTGTTTTTT
V: TRBV5-1; size: NA; D: TRBD2; J: TRBJ2-3; CDR3: CASSPREREGLYPTDTQYF; DNA: TGCGCCAGCAGCCCCCGGGAGCGGGAGGGCTTATACCCCACAGATACGCAGTATTTT
V: TRBV5-1; size: once; D: NA; J: TRBJ2-7; CDR3: CASRQWTESKYEQYF; DNA: TGCGCCAGCCGTCAGTGGACAGAAAGTAAATACGAGCAGTACTTC
V: TRBV4-2; size: NA; D: TRBD1; J: TRBJ2-7; CDR3: CASSQAGGPYEQYF; DNA: TGTGCCAGCAGCCAGGCAGGGGGCCCCTACGAGCAGTACTTC
V: TRBV29-1; size: NA; D: NA; J: TRBJ2-1; CDR3: CSVAYYNEQFF; DNA: TGCAGCGTTGCCTACTACAATGAGCAGTTCTTC
V: TRBV30; size: NA; D: NA; J: TRBJ2-1; CDR3: CAWSSRIRALGNYNEQFF; DNA: TGTGCCTGGAGCTCAAGAATCCGGGCCCTAGGGAACTACAATGAGCAGTTCTTC
V: TRBV5-1; size: NA; D: TRBD2; J: TRBJ2-1; CDR3: CASSPGTSAYNEQFF; DNA: TGCGCCAGCAGCCCGGGGACTAGCGCATACAATGAGCAGTTCTTC
V: TRBV7-9; size: NA; D: NA; J: TRBJ2-5; CDR3: CASSPLGGPWEGETQYF; DNA: TGTGCCAGCAGCCCGTTGGGGGGCCCGTGGGAGGGAGAGACCCAGTACTTC
V: TRBV18; size: once; D: TRBD2; J: TRBJ2-1; CDR3: CASSPTEGLADNEQFF; DNA: TGTGCCAGCTCACCGACCGAAGGACTAGCGGACAATGAGCAGTTCTTC
V: TRBV25-1; size: NA; D: TRBD1; J: TRBJ2-7; CDR3: CASSEVGTAYEQYF; DNA: TGTGCCAGCAGTGAAGTTGGGACAGCCTACGAGCAGTACTTC